The 6 T cell receptor beta chains given below trace back to one sample, sequenced in a study of cytomegalovirus exposure and HLA in healthy donors (TCRdb year 2017). Libraries were made using the immunoSEQ multiplex PCR assay. This is the immuneACCESS table as TCRdb keeps it, with only in-frame sequences that have V and J called. A part of the clones is gone; compared with another copy, unresolved V genes explain less than half, and the rest is unexplained. The sample table records some 75,000 clones; approximately 96% of these occur just once. The ten largest clones represent about 1.3% of the sample. Source material: PBMCs. The source of these receptors is a woman between 18 and 29 years old in good health and CMV-seronegative.

V is TRBV7-6 and J is TRBJ2-1; 12 positions match TRBD2. The CDR3 extends over 21 amino acids. With V trimmed by 4 bases and J by 3 bases, 19 bases remained unmatched. CDR1 is SGHVS and CDR2 is FNYEAQ in the germline V gene. CDR3 amino acids: CASSSQPPGLAGQIDYNEQFF. The CDR3 nucleotides read TGTGCCAGCAGCTCACAACCTCCGGGACTAGCGGGCCAAATAGACTACAATGAGCAGTTCTTC.

The chain uses TRBV5-4 and TRBJ1-6, with 7 bases identical to TRBD1. The germline gives CDR1 SGHNT, CDR2 YYREEE (reference sequence). Trimming took 5 bases from V and 6 from J; bases not matched to a gene: 8. This CDR3 is built from 15 residues. CDR3: CASSFPGQTNSPLHF. In nucleotides, the CDR3 is TGTGCCAGCAGTTTCCCGGGACAGACTAATTCACCCCTCCACTTT. Combining the CDR3 with reference TRBV5-4 and TRBJ1-6 gives the whole variable domain ETGVTQSPTHLIKTRGQQVTLRCSSQSGHNTVSWYQQALGQGPQFIFQYYREEENGRGNFPPRFSGLQFPNYSSELNVNALELDDSALYLCASSFPGQTNSPLHFGNGTRLTVT.

The rearrangement links TRBV14 to TRBJ1-2, with 12 bases that match TRBD1. The CDR3 is 15 residues long. The ends lost 3 bases at V and 8 bases at J; junction bases unmatched: 7. CDR1 is SGHDN and CDR2 is FVKESK in the germline V gene. In DNA, the CDR3 is TGTGCCAGCAGCCATCCGGGACAGGGGGCGCGAGGCTACACCTTC. This encodes CASSHPGQGARGYTF.

The chain joins TRBV10-3 to TRBJ2-1; 8 nucleotides line up with TRBD2. The CDR3 runs to 16 residues. Per the germline V gene, CDR1 is ENHRY and CDR2 is SYGVKD. Trimming removed 7 bases from V and 7 bases from J; junction bases left unmatched: 15. CDR3: CAITQPGLGAENEQFF. CDR3 nucleotide sequence: TGTGCCATCACACAACCGGGACTAGGCGCTGAGAATGAGCAGTTCTTC.

The rearrangement joins TRBV18 to TRBJ1-3; maybe TRBD1 (5 bases). The germline V gene has CDR1 KGHSH and CDR2 LQKENI. V dropped 1 base and J dropped 8 bases, with 12 bases sitting between them. The CDR3 has 14 amino acids. In DNA, the CDR3 is TGTGCCAGCTCACCACTCTCCGGGGGTGACACCATATATTTT. Translated, it gives CASSPLSGGDTIYF.

The chain couples TRBV15 to TRBJ2-7, with 7 bases matching TRBD1. The CDR3 is 15 residues long. Per the germline V gene, CDR1 is LNHNV and CDR2 is YYDKDF (reference sequence). V trimming: 4 bases; J trimming: 1 base; junction bases outside the gene matches: 7. The CDR3 DNA sequence: TGTGCCACCAGCACCACAGGGGCCGCTTCCTACGAGCAGTACTTC. This sequence encodes CATSTTGAASYEQYF.